Below are 23 T cell receptor beta chains sequenced from a single sample in a study of glioma-infiltrating T cells after dendritic cell vaccination. Sequenced by immunoSEQ multiplex PCR; TCRdb stores in-frame clones only, minus some. The table lists about 73,000 clones, 82% of them singletons. The material was blood, obtained before dendritic cell vaccination. These receptors originate from a human donor with glioblastoma.

This rearrangement joins TRBV7-9 to TRBJ2-1; 11 bases map to TRBD2. The CDR3 sequence is 16 residues long. Germline CDR1 and CDR2: SEHNR and FQNEAQ (reference sequence). With 4 bases clipped from V and 8 bases from J, the junction kept 10 bases outside the gene matches. This chain's CDR3 is CASSSQISGGADEQFF. The CDR3 nucleotides read TGTGCCAGCAGCTCTCAGATTAGCGGGGGGGCGGATGAGCAGTTCTTC.

J is TRBJ1-5 and V is TRBV5-6, with D perhaps TRBD1 (5 bases). This CDR3 is built from 13 residues. Trimming pared 4 bases from V and 4 bases from J, leaving 9 bases between. Germline CDR1 SGHDT, CDR2 YYEEEE. The CDR3: CASSGYRNQPQHF. CDR3 sequence (DNA): TGTGCCAGCAGCGGCTACAGGAATCAGCCCCAGCATTTT.

CDR3 nucleotides: TGTGCCAGCAGCCAACTGGCAGGGGGCATGAATGGCTACACCTTC. Translating it yields CASSQLAGGMNGYTF. The chain joins TRBV4-2 to TRBJ1-2, with 8 nucleotides matching TRBD1. The CDR3 has 15 amino acids. The germline V gene encodes CDR1 LGHNA and CDR2 YNFKEQ. V lost 2 bases to trimming and J lost 6 bases; unmatched junction nucleotides: 8.

This clone has a single count. V and J are TRBV19 and TRBJ2-2, with 7 bases fitting TRBD1. There are 16 residues in the CDR3. The ends lost 7 bases at V and 3 bases at J; junction bases unmatched: 11. Germline CDR1 LNHDA, CDR2 SQIVND (reference sequence). The CDR3 bases are TGTGCCAGTATCGGAACCGACAGGGTCGACACCGGGGAGCTGTTTTTT. Translation: CASIGTDRVDTGELFF.

V usage is TRBV5-1 and J usage is TRBJ2-5; 13 bases are a match to TRBD2. The junction had 4 bases not matched to a gene; V was cut back by 5 bases and J by 3 bases. This CDR3 has 15 residues. Germline V gene data show CDR1 as SGHRS and CDR2 as YFSETQ. Here the CDR3 DNA reads TGCGCCAGCAGGACTAGCGGGAGGAATGAAGAGACCCAGTACTTC. Protein sequence: CASRTSGRNEETQYF. The full variable domain, with the rest looked up from reference TRBV5-1 and TRBJ2-5, is KAGVTQTPRYLIKTRGQQVTLSCSPISGHRSVSWYQQTPGQGLQFLFEYFSETQRNKGNFPGRFSGRQFSNSRSEMNVSTLELGDSALYLCASRTSGRNEETQYFGPGTRLLVL.

The chain uses TRBV6-1 and TRBJ2-3; D is perhaps TRBD2 (6 bases). V lost 6 bases and J 4 bases, leaving 8 bases between the germline ends. The CDR3 has 12 residues. CDR1 and CDR2 from the germline V gene are MNHNS and SASEGT. The CDR3 nucleotides are TGTGCCAGCAGGGGAGGTGCAGATACGCAGTATTTT. This codes for CASRGGADTQYF.

J is TRBJ1-3 and V is TRBV11-2, with a possible D match to TRBD1 (6 bases). Trimming shortened V by 5 bases and J by 0 bases, and 14 bases separated the two germline ends. The germline V gene has CDR1 SGHAT and CDR2 FQNNGV. This CDR3 contains 16 residues. The CDR3 region is CASSKIQGSSGNTIYF. DNA for the CDR3: TGTGCCAGCAGCAAGATCCAGGGGTCCTCTGGAAACACCATATATTTT.

This chain links TRBV7-9 with TRBJ1-1; D is unresolved. The CDR3 is 15 residues long. Germline assignment: CDR1 SEHNR and CDR2 FQNEAQ (reference sequence). V lost 2 bases to trimming and J lost 1 base, with 11 bases between them. As DNA, the CDR3 is TGTGCCAGCAGCTTATACTCCCTCGGGAACACTGAAGCTTTCTTT. Translating it yields CASSLYSLGNTEAFF.

The V and J genes are TRBV5-1 and TRBJ2-1; 13 bases align to TRBD2. This CDR3 comprises 15 residues. The V gene's germline CDR1 is SGHRS and CDR2 YFSETQ. The ends lost 4 bases at V and 5 bases at J; junction bases unmatched: 3. Written as DNA, the CDR3 is TGCGCCAGCAGCACGGGGACTAGCGGGAACAATGAGCAGTTCTTC. Protein product: CASSTGTSGNNEQFF.

In its sample, this clone was seen many times. The chain has TRBV27 and TRBJ1-5; D uncertain. With 3 bases removed from V and 1 base from J, the gap between germline ends came to 13 bases. This CDR3 contains 16 residues. The germline V gene encodes CDR1 MNHEY and CDR2 SMNVEV (reference sequence). In DNA, the CDR3 is TGTGCCAGCAGTTTCCCCCAATATACAAGCAATCAGCCCCAGCATTTT. As protein: CASSFPQYTSNQPQHF.

This clone was observed a handful of times. This rearrangement joins TRBV5-6 to TRBJ1-1; D unclear. This CDR3 region has 13 residues. Germline CDR1 reads SGHDT; CDR2 reads YYEEEE. V was pared by 2 bases and J by 5 bases, with 10 bases between. The CDR3 loop reads CASSFSPGTEAFF. The DNA of the CDR3 is TGTGCCAGCAGCTTCTCTCCGGGGACTGAAGCTTTCTTT.

The chain carries TRBV2 and TRBJ1-4; 8 nucleotides align to TRBD1. This CDR3 is 13 amino acids long. J gave up 4 bases and V 11 bases, and 6 bases lay outside the gene matches. Germline V gives CDR1 SNHLY, CDR2 FYNNEI. This CDR3 reads CACTGTGNEKLFF. DNA of the CDR3: TGTGCCTGCACCGGGACAGGTAATGAAAAACTGTTTTTT.

J is TRBJ2-2 and V is TRBV7-6; 8 nucleotides agree with TRBD2. V shed 5 bases and J 2 bases; nucleotides not matched to a gene: 10. This CDR3 contains 17 residues. Germline lookup yields CDR1 SGHVS and CDR2 FNYEAQ. The CDR3 reads CASSRGEAGGNTGELFF. As DNA, the CDR3 is TGTGCCAGCAGCCGCGGAGAGGCGGGAGGTAACACCGGGGAGCTGTTTTTT.

The V gene is TRBV5-1, the J gene TRBJ2-7; D not certain. Germline V gene data show CDR1 as SGHRS and CDR2 as YFSETQ. V lost 3 bases to trimming and J lost 7 bases, with 17 bases between them. The CDR3 covers 14 residues. The CDR3 reads CASSYEGQYGEQYF. DNA of the CDR3: TGCGCCAGCAGCTACGAAGGCCAATACGGGGAGCAGTACTTC.

This clone was picked up a small number of times. V gene TRBV5-4 combines with J gene TRBJ2-7, with 10 bases lining up with TRBD1. Germline values: CDR1 SGHNT, CDR2 YYREEE (reference sequence). The CDR3 is 15 residues long. The J segment lost 3 bases and the V segment lost 1 base, leaving 4 bases of the junction unmatched. CDR3 in DNA: TGTGCCAGCAGCTTGAGCGGGACAGGGGTCTACGAGCAGTACTTC. Protein: CASSLSGTGVYEQYF.

The V gene is TRBV5-6, the J gene TRBJ2-7; 7 bases are a match to TRBD1. There are 16 residues in the CDR3. The V gene's germline CDR1 is SGHDT and CDR2 YYEEEE. V shed 4 bases and J 4 bases; nucleotides not matched to a gene: 14. The CDR3 sequence: CASSVQGPTGDYEQYF. For the CDR3, the DNA is TGTGCCAGCAGCGTACAAGGGCCAACAGGGGATTACGAGCAGTACTTC.

This clone has a handful of counts. This chain joins TRBV4-1 and TRBJ1-3, with 7 bases that match TRBD1. Germline-derived CDR1 and CDR2 are MGHRA and YSYEKL. The CDR3 totals 16 residues. V lost 3 bases to trimming and J lost 0 bases; unmatched junction nucleotides: 5. The CDR3 here is CASSQGQGGSGNTIYF. DNA of the CDR3: TGCGCCAGCAGCCAGGGTCAGGGGGGCTCTGGAAACACCATATATTTT.

V usage is TRBV6-1 and J usage is TRBJ1-1; D not certain. Trimming shortened V by 0 bases and J by 6 bases, and 20 bases separated the two germline ends. CDR3 length: 17 residues. Germline V gene sequence: CDR1 MNHNS, CDR2 SASEGT. CDR3 sequence: CASSEALVVSQSPEAFF. CDR3 sequence (DNA): TGTGCCAGCAGTGAAGCGCTAGTTGTGTCGCAGTCCCCTGAAGCTTTCTTT.

The chain carries TRBV2 and TRBJ2-5; the match to TRBD2 covers 15 bases. The CDR3 runs to 15 residues. Germline V gene lookup returns CDR1 SNHLY and CDR2 FYNNEI. V lost 6 bases, J lost 5 bases, and 4 bases stayed unmatched. The CDR3 DNA follows: TGTGCCAGCAGCCCCGGGACTAGCGGGGGGGAGACCCAGTACTTC. The encoded protein is CASSPGTSGGETQYF.

The chain employs TRBV6-5 and TRBJ2-7; D not certain. The CDR3 runs to 14 residues. CDR1 and CDR2 (germline): MNHEY, SVGAGI. The germline V and J ends were trimmed by 5 bases and 3 bases, with 14 bases remaining between them. The chain's CDR3 is CASSQDTFGYEQYV. In DNA, the CDR3 is TGTGCCAGCAGTCAAGACACCTTTGGCTACGAGCAGTACGTC.

The chain uses TRBV16 and TRBJ1-4; perhaps TRBD1 as D (6 bases). V lost 0 bases to trimming and J lost 7 bases, with 12 bases between them. Germline V gives CDR1 KGHSY, CDR2 FQNENV. The CDR3 sequence is 15 residues long. The CDR3 nucleotides read TGTGCCAGCAGCCAATCGTTGGACAGATTTGAAAAACTGTTTTTT. Translation: CASSQSLDRFEKLFF.

The rearrangement uses TRBV5-4 and TRBJ2-3, with D perhaps TRBD1 (6 bases). CDR1 is SGHNT and CDR2 is YYREEE in the germline V gene (reference sequence). The CDR3 is made up of 13 amino acids. V was trimmed by 2 bases and J by 6 bases, leaving 10 bases between them. CDR3 sequence reads: CASSFSGEDTQYF. The CDR3 DNA reads as TGTGCCAGCAGCTTCTCAGGGGAGGATACGCAGTATTTT.

The chain carries TRBV9 and TRBJ2-1; possible D gene TRBD1, 7 bases. V was pared by 4 bases and J by 0 bases, with 14 bases between. Germline V gives CDR1 SGDLS, CDR2 YYNGEE. This CDR3 is 16 amino acids long. The CDR3 coding sequence is TGTGCCAGCAGCCCCCCAGGGGGGCCCTCCTACAATGAGCAGTTCTTC. As protein: CASSPPGGPSYNEQFF.